This T cell receptor beta chain was obtained from a study of cytotoxic CD8 clonotypes in ibrutinib-treated CLL. Study information: The taking of response samples occurred after a median about 12 months of treatment, with a range of 6 to 36. Sequenced samples delivered averages of around 250,000 productive templates and around 100,000 productive rearrangements.

The V gene end was trimmed by 8 bases and the J gene end by 8 bases; junction bases not matched to a gene: 16. This CDR3 spans 16 amino acids. The germline V gene has CDR1 SGHAT and CDR2 FQNNGV. Target depth was 1 in 200,000 to 1 in 1 million T cells, about 10x per clonotype. The assay was immunoSEQ multiplex PCR, and TCRdb's table has in-frame clones only and misses some. Of roughly 24,000 clones listed, about 78% were seen once; the top ten hold around 8.3%. The receptor's source is a human donor with chronic lymphocytic leukemia. This sample comprised PBMCs, obtained before ibrutinib treatment. J is TRBJ2-1 and V is TRBV11-2, with 9 bases that match TRBD2. CDR3 DNA sequence: TGTGCCAGCGGGGTTGAGTGGGCGGGAGGGCCCGATGAGCAGTTCTTC. Translation gives CASGVEWAGGPDEQFF.